This is a list of T cell receptor beta chains from one sample in a study of beta chain features in type 1 diabetes. The table came from immunoSEQ multiplex PCR; TCRdb's copy has only in-frame clones and leaves some out. The profile shows roughly 300,000 clones, 13% to 15% of them singletons. What was sequenced was naive CD4+ T cells from blood. All receptors come from a man aged 25 to 45 with type 1 diabetes. The CDR3 runs from the conserved cysteine through the conserved F or W. D genes are given only for firm matches. Some rows have no size entry. The others give once, few or many, or a class for an expanded clone.

TRBJ2-5	.	.	TRBV15	CATSRASETQYF	TGTGCCACCAGCAGAGCGTCGGAGACCCAGTACTTC
TRBJ2-1	.	.	TRBV14	CASRAAGSSYNEQFF	TGTGCCAGCAGGGCAGCGGGCAGCTCCTACAATGAGCAGTTCTTC
TRBJ1-3	few	.	TRBV4-2	CASNPGLYSGNTIYF	TGTGCCAGCAATCCAGGACTTTACTCTGGAAACACCATATATTTT
TRBJ1-5	.	TRBD1	TRBV4-2	CASSQDQGQGVLPQHF	TGTGCCAGCAGCCAAGATCAAGGACAGGGGGTTTTGCCCCAGCATTTT
TRBJ1-5	.	TRBD1	TRBV29-1	CSVGGQVEQPQHF	TGCAGCGTAGGGGGACAGGTGGAACAGCCCCAGCATTTT
TRBJ1-5	few	.	TRBV7-2	CASSSQNQPQHF	TGTGCCAGCAGCTCCCAAAATCAGCCCCAGCATTTT
TRBJ2-1	few	TRBD2	TRBV5-1	CASSLVVAGGNSQFF	TGCGCCAGCAGCTTGGTGGTAGCGGGAGGGAACTCCCAGTTCTTC
TRBJ2-2	few	.	TRBV4-3	CASSQEVAGLRELFF	TGCGCCAGCAGCCAAGAGGTAGCCGGACTCAGGGAGCTGTTTTTT
TRBJ2-1	few	TRBD1	TRBV5-1	CASSLEGTDYNEQFF	TGCGCCAGCAGCTTGGAAGGGACAGACTACAATGAGCAGTTCTTC
TRBJ2-7	.	TRBD2	TRBV5-1	CASSLGGSGPTYEQYF	TGCGCCAGCAGCTTGGGGGGTAGCGGGCCTACCTACGAGCAGTACTTC
TRBJ2-5	.	TRBD2	TRBV11-2	CASSLLPSGGIYGTQYF	TGTGCCAGCAGCTTACTTCCTAGCGGGGGGATCTATGGGACCCAGTACTTC
TRBJ1-2	few	.	TRBV28	CASSLTGINYGYTF	TGTGCCAGCAGTCTTACAGGGATCAACTATGGCTACACCTTC
TRBJ2-1	few	.	TRBV4-1	CASSLQGSSSYNEQFF	TGCGCCAGCAGCCTACAGGGCTCGAGCTCCTACAATGAGCAGTTCTTC
TRBJ2-4	few	TRBD1	TRBV7-9	CASSLAAGGNIQYF	TGTGCCAGCAGCTTAGCCGCAGGGGGAAACATTCAGTACTTC
TRBJ1-2	.	TRBD1	TRBV5-6	CASSNPDRGYGYTF	TGTGCCAGCAGCAATCCGGACAGGGGATATGGCTACACCTTC
TRBJ2-2	few	.	TRBV6-6	CASSRDSAGELFF	TGTGCCAGCAGTCGGGACTCTGCCGGGGAGCTGTTTTTT